One and the same sample provided the 29 T cell receptor beta chains below, sequenced in a study of monozygotic twins with cystic fibrosis. TCRdb's copy holds only in-frame clones and misses some; the assay was immunoSEQ multiplex PCR. Among 30,000 or so clones listed, approximately 67% were seen once. The sequenced material came from blood. The receptors were gathered from a girl aged 10-17 years with cystic fibrosis.

The chain is built from TRBV7-9 and TRBJ2-1; TRBD1 aligns across 11 bases. The CDR3 loop spans 17 amino acids. CDR1 SEHNR and CDR2 FQNEAQ come from the germline V gene (reference sequence). The ends lost 5 bases at V and 0 bases at J; junction bases unmatched: 6. The CDR3 DNA reads TGTGCCAGCAGCCCAGGGACAGGGGGAAGCTCCTACAATGAGCAGTTCTTC. It specifies CASSPGTGGSSYNEQFF.

This clone occurred a few times. The chain combines TRBV30 with TRBJ2-7; no reliable D call. CDR3 length: 13 amino acids. CDR1 GTSNPN and CDR2 SVGIG come from the germline V gene (reference sequence). Trimming removed 0 bases at V and 6 bases at J, with 12 bases between. Here the CDR3 reads CAWSVVGSSEQYF. CDR3 in DNA: TGTGCCTGGAGTGTAGTAGGGTCTAGCGAGCAGTACTTC.

The CDR3 region is CASLRFHYTEAFF. CDR3 nucleotides: TGTGCCAGCCTAAGGTTCCATTACACTGAAGCTTTCTTT. The chain is built from TRBV6-4 and TRBJ1-1, with unresolved D. This CDR3 is built from 13 residues. Germline V gene lookup returns CDR1 MRHNA and CDR2 SNTAGT. The ends were cut back, 8 bases at V and 3 bases at J, with 13 bases in the middle.

This chain connects TRBV5-1 to TRBJ2-3, with TRBD2 matching 9 bases. The CDR3 is 15 residues long. Germline lookup yields CDR1 SGHRS and CDR2 YFSETQ. V lost 5 bases to trimming and J lost 2 bases; unmatched junction nucleotides: 6. The CDR3 bases are TGCGCCAGCAGTTACCTAGCGGGGAACACAGATACGCAGTATTTT. Its translation: CASSYLAGNTDTQYF. The variable domain in full, completed from reference TRBV5-1 and TRBJ2-3, reads KAGVTQTPRYLIKTRGQQVTLSCSPISGHRSVSWYQQTPGQGLQFLFEYFSETQRNKGNFPGRFSGRQFSNSRSEMNVSTLELGDSALYLCASSYLAGNTDTQYFGPGTRLTVL.

This clone was detected a few times. V gene TRBV29-1 combines with J gene TRBJ1-1; D unclear. The CDR3 runs to 14 residues. V lost 1 base, J lost 11 bases, and 20 bases lay in between. CDR1 and CDR2 (germline): SQVTM, ANQGSEA. The CDR3 sequence is CSVEGWAGPNSAFF. The CDR3 region has the DNA TGCAGCGTTGAAGGTTGGGCAGGCCCAAACTCGGCTTTCTTT.

A few counts support this clone. V and J are TRBV2 and TRBJ2-1; unclear D gene. CDR1 SNHLY and CDR2 FYNNEI come from the germline V gene. CDR3 length: 11 residues. V was shortened by 5 bases and J by 7 bases, with 6 bases between the two germline ends. In nucleotides, the CDR3 is TGTGCCAGCAGTATCCCGAATGAGCAGTTCTTC. This translates into CASSIPNEQFF.

The rearrangement links TRBV29-1 to TRBJ2-5; the match to TRBD1 covers 8 bases. In germline, CDR1 is SQVTM, CDR2 ANQGSEA. The CDR3 runs 15 residues. The ends lost 6 bases at V and 4 bases at J; junction bases unmatched: 13. CDR3 coding DNA: TGCAGCGTCCTAAACAGGGGGATTAACGGAGAGACCCAGTACTTC. Its protein is CSVLNRGINGETQYF.

This clone has a single count. The chain uses TRBV28 and TRBJ2-5; 8 bases line up with TRBD2. The CDR3 is 14 residues long. Germline lookup yields CDR1 MDHEN and CDR2 SYDVKM. Germline trimming cut 6 bases from V and 1 base from J; bases unmatched to any gene: 4. CDR3 protein: CASSPAGVQETQYF. The CDR3 bases are TGTGCCAGCAGCCCAGCGGGAGTCCAAGAGACCCAGTACTTC.

This chain joins TRBV7-6 and TRBJ2-1; TRBD2 is a possible D gene (8 bases). In germline, CDR1 is SGHVS, CDR2 FNYEAQ. The CDR3 covers 15 residues. Trimming cost V 5 bases and J 10 bases, with 21 bases left between them. The CDR3 spells CASSPERERGREQFF. In DNA form, the CDR3 reads TGTGCCAGCAGCCCCGAGCGGGAGAGGGGGCGGGAGCAGTTCTTC.

This clone appeared a few times. This rearrangement joins TRBV9 to TRBJ2-2, with D hard to call. Trimming removed 3 bases at V and 0 bases at J, with 9 bases between. The CDR3 length is 15 residues. CDR1 SGDLS and CDR2 YYNGEE come from the germline V gene. This CDR3 is CASSDSGANTGELFF. The DNA for the CDR3 is TGTGCCAGCAGCGACAGTGGGGCGAACACCGGGGAGCTGTTTTTT.

V and J are TRBV6-1 and TRBJ1-5, with 8 nucleotides matching TRBD1. The junction had 5 bases not matched to a gene; V was cut back by 7 bases and J by 9 bases. This CDR3 has 12 amino acids. Germline V gene sequence: CDR1 MNHNS, CDR2 SASEGT. CDR3 loop: CASKTGGWPQHF. For the CDR3, the DNA is TGTGCCAGCAAAACAGGGGGATGGCCCCAGCATTTT.

The rearrangement uses TRBV19 and TRBJ1-1; D gene unclear. CDR3 length: 14 residues. Germline lookup yields CDR1 LNHDA and CDR2 SQIVND (reference sequence). V was trimmed by 5 bases and J by 1 base, leaving 11 bases between them. The CDR3 protein is CASSRWLENTEAFF. DNA for the CDR3: TGTGCCAGTAGTCGTTGGCTGGAGAACACTGAAGCTTTCTTT.

This CDR3 is CASSLQAGNTEAFF. CDR3 nucleotide sequence: TGCGCCAGCAGCCTACAGGCGGGAAACACTGAAGCTTTCTTT. The chain is built from TRBV5-1 and TRBJ1-1; a possible D gene is TRBD1 (5 bases). The germline CDR1 and CDR2 sequences are SGHRS and YFSETQ. The V gene lost 4 bases and the J gene lost 2 bases, with 12 bases spanning the gap. This CDR3 is 14 amino acids long. Filled out from reference TRBV5-1 and TRBJ1-1, the complete variable domain reads KAGVTQTPRYLIKTRGQQVTLSCSPISGHRSVSWYQQTPGQGLQFLFEYFSETQRNKGNFPGRFSGRQFSNSRSEMNVSTLELGDSALYLCASSLQAGNTEAFFGQGTRLTVV.

There are a few counts of this clone. The gene calls are TRBV30 and TRBJ1-3, with D hard to call. CDR1 GTSNPN and CDR2 SVGIG come from the germline V gene (reference sequence). Trimming pared 1 base from V and 4 bases from J, leaving 8 bases between. The CDR3 totals 13 residues. CDR3 region: CAWSADSGNTIYF. The CDR3 DNA follows: TGTGCCTGGAGTGCGGATTCCGGAAACACCATATATTTT.

The J gene is TRBJ2-1, the V gene TRBV7-9; either TRBD1 or TRBD2 may supply D (7 bases each). CDR1 is SEHNR and CDR2 is FQNEAQ in the germline V gene (reference sequence). This CDR3 region has 15 residues. V shed 6 bases and J shed 9 bases, with 21 bases lying between them. The CDR3 DNA reads TGTGCCAGCAGACTTGAAGCGGGACAGAGTAGTGAGCAGTTCTTC. Its protein is CASRLEAGQSSEQFF.

The rearrangement joins TRBV6-5 to TRBJ1-2; TRBD1 agrees at 9 bases. Germline V gives CDR1 MNHEY, CDR2 SVGAGI. This CDR3 spans 13 amino acids. The ends lost 6 bases at V and 7 bases at J; junction bases unmatched: 6. CDR3 region: CASRGQGIFGYTF. For the CDR3, the DNA is TGTGCCAGCAGGGGACAGGGAATATTTGGCTACACCTTC.

This clone was counted a few times. The V and J genes are TRBV7-9 and TRBJ1-1, with a weak D call TRBD1 (5 bases). Germline V gene data show CDR1 as SEHNR and CDR2 as FQNEAQ (reference sequence). The CDR3 has 16 residues. V was shortened by 5 bases and J by 2 bases, with 18 bases between the two germline ends. CDR3 amino acids: CASSPLLGPRNTEAFF. CDR3 sequence (DNA): TGTGCCAGCAGCCCTCTTCTGGGGCCGAGAAACACTGAAGCTTTCTTT.

This clone showed up just a few times. V usage is TRBV2 and J usage is TRBJ2-1; D perhaps matches TRBD2 (6 bases). Germline V gene sequence: CDR1 SNHLY, CDR2 FYNNEI. This CDR3 has 16 amino acids. V was shortened by 2 bases and J by 4 bases, with 15 bases between the two germline ends. CDR3 amino acids: CASSELGGREYNEQFF. The CDR3 DNA is TGTGCCAGCAGTGAATTGGGAGGCAGGGAATACAATGAGCAGTTCTTC.

This chain joins TRBV6-7 and TRBJ1-3; unclear D gene. TRBV6-7 falls under the ORF class, with uncertain function. V was shortened by 6 bases and J by 6 bases, with 21 bases between the two germline ends. The CDR3 length is 16 residues. CDR3 region: CASRNPSGRAQNTIYF. CDR3 bases: TGTGCCAGCAGGAACCCCTCCGGGAGGGCGCAAAACACCATATATTTT.

J is TRBJ2-1 and V is TRBV27; the match to TRBD1 covers 7 bases. Trimming took 0 bases from V and 8 from J; bases not matched to a gene: 7. The CDR3 is 15 amino acids. Germline V lookup: CDR1 MNHEY, CDR2 SMNVEV (reference sequence). The CDR3 here is CASSLSPGGRDEQFF. In DNA, the CDR3 is TGTGCCAGCAGTTTATCTCCAGGGGGAAGGGATGAGCAGTTCTTC.

The V and J genes are TRBV27 and TRBJ1-2; tentative D call: TRBD1 (5 bases). The ends were cut back, 5 bases at V and 4 bases at J, with 8 bases in the middle. The CDR3 extends over 12 amino acids. Germline lookup yields CDR1 MNHEY and CDR2 SMNVEV (reference sequence). Written as DNA, the CDR3 is TGTGCCAGCAGTATAAGGGGCTATGGCTACACCTTC. Translated: CASSIRGYGYTF.

This clone was counted only a few times. The chain joins TRBV4-3 to TRBJ1-5, with D unclear. Between the trimmed V and J ends, which lost 0 bases and 7 bases, there was a span of 13 bases. The CDR3 is made up of 15 amino acids. Germline loops: CDR1 LGHNA, CDR2 YSLEER. CDR3 nucleotide sequence: TGCGCCAGCAGCCAAGACGAGGGAGTTGGGCAGCCCCAGCATTTT. It specifies CASSQDEGVGQPQHF.

The CDR3 loop is CASYTGNVRLTEAFF. CDR3 DNA: TGCGCCAGTTATACAGGGAATGTTAGACTGACTGAAGCTTTCTTT. The chain employs TRBV10-2 and TRBJ1-1; TRBD1 might be the D (6 bases). Germline V CDR1 and CDR2: WSHSY, SAAADI. V was pared by 9 bases and J by 5 bases, with 22 bases between. The CDR3 runs to 15 residues.

This clone was detected only a few times. This sequence joins TRBV19 and TRBJ1-4; D gene unclear. Trimming left V 6 bases short and J 8 bases short, with 19 bases between. The CDR3 is made up of 15 amino acids. Germline lookup yields CDR1 LNHDA and CDR2 SQIVND (reference sequence). The CDR3 is CASRRSVRKGEKLFF. The CDR3 DNA reads as TGTGCCAGTAGGCGGTCAGTTAGAAAAGGGGAAAAACTGTTTTTT.

The chain's CDR3 is CASSEGPGGNIQYF. As DNA, the CDR3 is TGCGCCAGCAGCGAGGGCCCTGGGGGGAACATTCAGTACTTC. The chain joins TRBV5-1 to TRBJ2-4, with a tentative D call TRBD2 (6 bases). The germline CDR1 and CDR2 sequences are SGHRS and YFSETQ. V lost 4 bases to trimming and J lost 7 bases, with 15 bases between them. This CDR3 has 14 amino acids.

The chain is built from TRBV29-1 and TRBJ2-1, with no clear D. Deletions cut 6 bases from V and 0 bases from J, with 6 bases between. This CDR3 has 12 amino acids. Germline V CDR1 and CDR2: SQVTM, ANQGSEA. The CDR3 nucleotides are TGCAGCGTCGTAAGCTCCTACAATGAGCAGTTCTTC. Translation gives CSVVSSYNEQFF.

The CDR3 is CAITAGGVLWNTEAFF. The CDR3, as DNA: TGTGCCATCACAGCTGGCGGGGTTTTATGGAACACTGAAGCTTTCTTT. The chain is built from TRBV10-3 and TRBJ1-1; unclear D gene. This CDR3 spans 16 amino acids. Trimming cost V 7 bases and J 1 base, with 19 bases left between them. Germline CDR1 is ENHRY and CDR2 is SYGVKD.

This clone was observed a handful of times. The rearrangement links TRBV19 to TRBJ1-5, with TRBD1 identical over 7 bases. After removal of 8 bases from V and 6 bases from J, the junction contained 19 bases not matched to a gene. Per germline, CDR1 LNHDA and CDR2 SQIVND (reference sequence). The CDR3 loop spans 17 amino acids. CDR3: CASSSTGSLPRGQPQHF. In nucleotides, the CDR3 is TGTGCCAGTTCTTCGACAGGGTCACTACCTCGGGGTCAGCCCCAGCATTTT.

The sample holds a few counts of this clone. This sequence joins TRBV30 and TRBJ1-2; maybe TRBD1 (5 bases). V was trimmed by 3 bases and J by 6 bases, leaving 8 bases between them. CDR1 and CDR2 (germline): GTSNPN, SVGIG (reference sequence). The CDR3 contains 11 residues. CDR3 sequence (DNA): TGTGCCTGGAGCGCAGGGAATGGCTACACCTTC. Amino acid sequence: CAWSAGNGYTF. Combining the CDR3 with reference TRBV30 and TRBJ1-2 gives the whole variable domain SQTIHQWPATLVQPVGSPLSLECTVEGTSNPNLYWYRQAAGRGLQLLFYSVGIGQISSEVPQNLSASRPQDRQFILSSKKLLLSDSGFYLCAWSAGNGYTFGSGTRLTVV.